The 10 T cell receptor beta chains below come from one sample, sequenced in a study of response to subunit inactivated influenza vaccine. TCRdb reprocessed the RT-PCR reads via MiXCR and lists one record per CDR3 protein. The table has about 570,000 distinct CDR3 sequences, about 11% seen once. This same sample was also taken into another study, of T cells expressing NK-cell markers. As that report states: With UMIs, 5'RACE template switching was used to make TCR beta cDNA.

The sample was PBMCs from blood, taken on the day of vaccination. Receptors were obtained from a man aged 45 to 65 who received an inactivated influenza vaccine.

This clonotype was counted only a few times. V and J are TRBV7-9 and TRBJ2-1; unclear D gene. The CDR3 consists of 14 residues. The germline V and J ends were trimmed by 6 bases and 4 bases, with 13 bases remaining between them. Per the germline V gene, CDR1 is SEHNR and CDR2 is FQNEAQ (reference sequence). In DNA, the CDR3 is TGTGCCAGCAGAGGACCGGACCCTTACAATGAGCAGTTCTTC. Amino acid sequence: CASRGPDPYNEQFF.

The chain combines TRBV27 with TRBJ2-6; D is unclear. V was cut by 6 bases and J by 1 base, with 19 bases left in between. CDR1 MNHEY and CDR2 SMNVEV come from the germline V gene (reference sequence). This CDR3 spans 18 amino acids. This CDR3 reads CASRDPAATMSGANVLTF. The CDR3 bases are TGTGCCAGCAGGGACCCCGCAGCCACGATGTCTGGGGCCAACGTCCTGACTTTC.

The chain is built from TRBV25-1 and TRBJ2-5, with 10 bases that match TRBD2. The CDR3 has 13 residues. Germline V gives CDR1 MGHDK, CDR2 SYGVNS. V shed 3 bases and J 7 bases; nucleotides not matched to a gene: 2. The CDR3 sequence is CASSELAGVTQYF. DNA for the CDR3: TGTGCCAGCAGTGAGCTAGCGGGAGTGACCCAGTACTTC.

The rearrangement joins TRBV5-3 to TRBJ2-3; no clear D gene. TRBV5-3 is an open reading frame, and its role is uncertain. The V end was cut by 4 bases, the J end by 11 bases, with 8 bases between. There are 10 residues in the CDR3. CDR3 in amino acids: CARSLTRQYF. The CDR3 DNA sequence: TGTGCCAGAAGCCTCACCCGGCAGTATTTT.

The chain is built from TRBV7-9 and TRBJ2-1; tentatively, D is TRBD2 (6 bases). This CDR3 spans 16 amino acids. V shed 6 bases and J shed 2 bases, with 17 bases lying between them. Per the germline V gene, CDR1 is SEHNR and CDR2 is FQNEAQ (reference sequence). As DNA, the CDR3 is TGTGCCAGCAGTTCCAGTTGGGACTTCGCCTACAATGAGCAGTTCTTC. The encoded protein is CASSSSWDFAYNEQFF. The full variable domain, with the rest looked up from reference TRBV7-9 and TRBJ2-1, is DTGVSQNPRHKITKRGQNVTFRCDPISEHNRLYWYRQTLGQGPEFLTYFQNEAQLEKSRLLSDRFSAERPKGSFSTLEIQRTEQGDSAMYLCASSSSWDFAYNEQFFGPGTRLTVL.

This clonotype was counted ten times or more. The genes are TRBV27 and TRBJ2-7; D is unclear. The CDR3 has 11 amino acids. Per germline, CDR1 MNHEY and CDR2 SMNVEV (reference sequence). The V end was cut by 1 base, the J end by 6 bases, with 4 bases between. The CDR3 sequence is CASSLLGEQYF. The CDR3 nucleotides read TGTGCCAGCAGTTTATTGGGCGAGCAGTACTTC.

V gene TRBV10-2 combines with J gene TRBJ2-1; a possible D gene is TRBD2 (6 bases). The V end lost 3 bases, the J end lost 5 bases, and 11 bases lay between the germline ends. The CDR3 extends over 14 amino acids. Germline loops: CDR1 WSHSY, CDR2 SAAADI. The CDR3 bases are TGCGCCAGCAGTGACTCGCGGGGCCACAATGAGCAGTTCTTC. Translated: CASSDSRGHNEQFF.

The chain couples TRBV4-3 to TRBJ2-1; 9 bases match TRBD2. The germline CDR1 and CDR2 sequences are LGHNA and YSLEER. Trimming took 0 bases from V and 4 from J; bases not matched to a gene: 4. This CDR3 is built from 16 residues. Written as DNA, the CDR3 is TGCGCCAGCAGCCAAGATCCGAGCGGGGGGTACAATGAGCAGTTCTTC. Amino acid sequence: CASSQDPSGGYNEQFF.

This clonotype appeared a few times. V is TRBV28 and J is TRBJ1-2; maybe TRBD1 (5 bases). In germline, CDR1 is MDHEN, CDR2 SYDVKM. The CDR3 is made up of 15 amino acids. V was shortened by 3 bases and J by 4 bases, with 15 bases between the two germline ends. CDR3 sequence (DNA): TGTGCCAGCAGTTTGGGATTCGGGACGGTCTATGGCTACACCTTC. Translation gives CASSLGFGTVYGYTF.

The genes are TRBV4-3 and TRBJ2-1; no reliable D call. In germline, CDR1 is LGHNA, CDR2 YSLEER. V gave up 2 bases and J gave up 4 bases, with 12 bases separating them. This CDR3 contains 15 residues. This CDR3 is CASSQSGRFYNEQFF. CDR3 sequence (DNA): TGCGCCAGCAGCCAATCTGGACGGTTTTACAATGAGCAGTTCTTC.